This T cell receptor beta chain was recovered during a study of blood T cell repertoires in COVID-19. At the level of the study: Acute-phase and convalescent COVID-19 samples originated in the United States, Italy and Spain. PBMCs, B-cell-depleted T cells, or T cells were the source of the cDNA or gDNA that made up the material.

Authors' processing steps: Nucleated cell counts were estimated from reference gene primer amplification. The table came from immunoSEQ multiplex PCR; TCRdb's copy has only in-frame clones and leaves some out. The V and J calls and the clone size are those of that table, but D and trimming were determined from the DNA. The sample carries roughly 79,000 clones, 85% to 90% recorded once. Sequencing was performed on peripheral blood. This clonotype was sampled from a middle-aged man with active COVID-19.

CDR3 amino acids: CSAILYNEQFF. The CDR3 coding sequence is TGCAGTGCTATCTTGTACAATGAGCAGTTCTTC. The chain carries TRBV20-1 and TRBJ2-1; no clear D. V was cut by 4 bases and J by 4 bases, with 5 bases left in between. Germline loops: CDR1 DFQATT, CDR2 SNEGSKA (reference sequence). CDR3 length equals 11 residues.